Listed below are T cell receptor beta chains from one sample, sequenced in a study of response to subunit inactivated influenza vaccine. MiXCR was run by TCRdb on the RT-PCR reads, yielding one entry per CDR3 protein. The table shows about 540,000 distinct CDR3 sequences, with roughly 25% occurring only once. The same sample was also used in a study of T cells expressing NK-cell markers.

The sequences come from CD4+ T cells sorted from PBMCs, collected about 12 days after vaccination. The receptors originated from a man in his fifties or sixties who received an inactivated influenza vaccine. Both conserved end residues are part of each CDR3. The order of the fields is CDR3 length, J gene, clone size, D gene, V gene, CDR3 protein, CDR3 DNA. A D gene is named only where the DNA matches it firmly. A row's size may be missing; if present it is once, few, many or a size class.

14 | TRBJ2-7 | . | TRBD2 | TRBV6-5 | CASSYSLAGGEQYF | TGTGCCAGCAGTTACTCACTAGCGGGGGGTGAGCAGTACTTC
17 | TRBJ2-5 | once | TRBD1 | TRBV20-1 | CSAARGGQGARYETQYF | TGCAGTGCTGCCAGAGGGGGACAGGGGGCTCGATATGAGACCCAGTACTTC
14 | TRBJ2-3 | few | . | TRBV4-2 | CASSQGVNFDTQYF | TGTGCCAGCAGCCAGGGGGTGAATTTTGATACGCAGTATTTT
15 | TRBJ2-7 | few | . | TRBV11-2 | CASSLTSRSDYEQYF | TGTGCCAGCAGCTTGACTTCCCGTTCCGACTACGAGCAGTACTTC
14 | TRBJ1-1 | . | TRBD1 | TRBV5-1 | CASSLDRGLTEAFF | TGCGCCAGCAGCTTAGACAGGGGGCTCACTGAAGCTTTCTTT
16 | TRBJ2-3 | few | TRBD1 | TRBV7-3 | CASSIAGTGFSDTQYF | TGTGCCAGCAGTATAGCCGGGACAGGGTTTTCAGATACGCAGTATTTT
15 | TRBJ2-3 | . | TRBD1 | TRBV5-1 | CASVTGEWSTDTQYF | TGCGCCAGCGTTACAGGGGAGTGGAGCACAGATACGCAGTATTTT
16 | TRBJ1-1 | few | . | TRBV7-8 | CASSSPGQSQNTEAFF | TGTGCCAGCAGCTCCCCCGGACAGTCCCAGAACACTGAAGCTTTCTTT
15 | TRBJ2-7 | few | TRBD1 | TRBV5-1 | CASSLERGRNYEQYF | TGCGCCAGCAGCTTGGAAAGGGGGCGGAACTACGAGCAGTACTTC
13 | TRBJ2-7 | . | . | TRBV6-6 | CAVQQGYSYEQYF | TGTGCCGTCCAACAGGGCTACTCCTACGAGCAGTACTTC
16 | TRBJ1-2 | . | . | TRBV12-3/TRBV12-4 | CASSPPQGRRTFGYTF | TGTGCCAGCAGCCCACCTCAGGGCCGTCGGACCTTCGGCTACACCTTC
13 | TRBJ1-2 | . | TRBD1 | TRBV29-1 | CSVEKGAPRSYTF | TGCAGCGTTGAAAAGGGGGCCCCGCGGAGCTACACCTTC
13 | TRBJ1-3 | . | . | TRBV5-6 | CASSLVAIGNIYF | TGTGCCAGCAGCTTGGTAGCAATTGGGAACATATATTTT
15 | TRBJ2-3 | few | TRBD1 | TRBV12-3/TRBV12-4 | CASSLVGTGTHTQYF | TGTGCCAGCAGTTTGGTGGGGACAGGGACACATACGCAGTATTTT
14 | TRBJ1-5 | . | . | TRBV12-3/TRBV12-4 | CASSFLSPNQPQHF | TGTGCCAGCAGTTTTCTGAGCCCGAATCAGCCCCAGCATTTT
17 | TRBJ2-5 | few | TRBD1 | TRBV5-1 | CASSLHSVQGAQETQYF | TGCGCCAGCAGCTTACACTCCGTACAGGGGGCCCAAGAGACCCAGTACTTC
13 | TRBJ2-1 | . | . | TRBV19 | CASSPTGVPEQFF | TGTGCCAGTAGCCCAACTGGGGTACCTGAGCAGTTCTTC
13 | TRBJ2-1 | few | . | TRBV5-6 | CASSSDTVGEQFF | TGTGCCAGCAGCTCTGACACGGTTGGTGAGCAGTTCTTC
11 | TRBJ2-3 | . | . | TRBV29-1 | CSVGGGDTQYF | TGCAGCGTTGGTGGAGGGGATACGCAGTATTTT
11 | TRBJ2-3 | . | . | TRBV5-5 | CASRSYDTQYF | TGTGCCAGCAGGTCCTACGATACGCAGTATTTT
16 | TRBJ2-3 | . | TRBD2 | TRBV10-3 | CAINSVAGGNTDTQYF | TGTGCCATCAACTCCGTAGCGGGGGGAAACACAGATACGCAGTATTTT
13 | TRBJ2-7 | . | . | TRBV7-8 | CASSFTGIHEQYF | TGTGCCAGCAGCTTTACCGGGATCCACGAGCAGTACTTC
15 | TRBJ1-1 | . | . | TRBV6-1 | CASSGPVTGNTEAFF | TGTGCCAGCAGTGGACCGGTTACTGGGAACACTGAAGCTTTCTTT
14 | TRBJ1-1 | . | . | TRBV5-1 | CASSNNKGGYEAFF | TGCGCCAGCAGCAATAATAAGGGGGGGTATGAAGCTTTCTTT
13 | TRBJ2-5 | few | . | TRBV5-1 | CASSSGLMETQYF | TGCGCCAGCAGCTCAGGACTAATGGAGACCCAGTACTTC
13 | TRBJ2-5 | many | . | TRBV10-3 | CAISETAEETQYF | TGTGCCATCAGTGAGACAGCTGAAGAGACCCAGTACTTC
12 | TRBJ2-7 | few | . | TRBV29-1 | CSVRTGEYEQYF | TGCAGCGTCCGGACTGGGGAGTACGAGCAGTACTTC
14 | TRBJ1-6 | . | TRBD1 | TRBV5-1 | CASSPSGQLSPLHF | TGCGCCAGCAGCCCTTCGGGACAGCTTTCACCCCTCCACTTT
15 | TRBJ2-3 | . | . | TRBV5-1 | CASSKTGTSTDTQYF | TGCGCCAGCAGCAAAACAGGGACTAGCACAGATACGCAGTATTTT
15 | TRBJ2-7 | few | . | TRBV28 | CASSLFQAVRDEQYF | TGTGCCAGCAGTTTATTCCAAGCTGTTAGAGACGAGCAGTACTTC
15 | TRBJ2-1 | . | TRBD2 | TRBV3-1 | CASSQELAGDNEQFF | TGTGCCAGCAGCCAAGAACTAGCGGGGGATAATGAGCAGTTCTTC
13 | TRBJ2-7 | once | . | TRBV12-3/TRBV12-4 | CASSLKGDDEQYF | TGTGCCAGCAGCCTAAAGGGGGACGACGAGCAGTACTTC
15 | TRBJ1-6 | . | TRBD1 | TRBV12-3/TRBV12-4 | CASRKPGTANSPLHF | TGTGCCAGCAGAAAACCCGGGACAGCCAATTCACCCCTCCACTTT
16 | TRBJ2-7 | . | . | TRBV12-3/TRBV12-4 | CASSLSLPPGTYEQYF | TGTGCCAGCAGTTTATCCCTCCCCCCGGGAACCTACGAGCAGTACTTC